The 5 T cell receptor beta chains presented below share a single source sample, sequenced in a study of cytomegalovirus exposure and HLA in healthy donors. The primer mix had 60 Vbeta and 13 Jbeta primers. The repertoire was sequenced with immunoSEQ multiplex PCR; TCRdb's copy has only in-frame clones and lacks some. The top ten hold 5.4% of the sample, which has 110,000 or so clones, about 78% seen once. Specimen: PBMCs. The receptor set was obtained from a woman aged 25 to 39 in good health and CMV-seropositive.

This chain connects TRBV6-1 to TRBJ2-1; D is unclear. The length of the CDR3 is 14 residues. Germline-derived CDR1 and CDR2 are MNHNS and SASEGT. The ends were cut back, 8 bases at V and 2 bases at J, with 13 bases in the middle. The CDR3, as DNA: TGTGCCAGCGTAAGCCTCCCAACCTACAATGAGCAGTTCTTC. Translated, it gives CASVSLPTYNEQFF.

The chain couples TRBV7-9 to TRBJ1-1; D unresolved. V lost 3 bases to trimming and J lost 6 bases, with 14 bases between them. CDR3 length: 14 residues. CDR1 SEHNR and CDR2 FQNEAQ come from the germline V gene (reference sequence). CDR3 in amino acids: CASSFQGGRPEAFF. CDR3 nucleotides: TGTGCCAGCAGCTTCCAAGGAGGGCGACCTGAAGCTTTCTTT.

The genes are TRBV12-5 and TRBJ1-2; perhaps TRBD1 as D (6 bases). Germline lookup yields CDR1 LGHNT and CDR2 FRNRAP. V was clipped by 0 bases and J by 7 bases, with 12 bases between them. The CDR3 totals 14 residues. CDR3 amino acids: CASGLVQGERGYTF. The CDR3 nucleotides read TGTGCTAGTGGTTTGGTACAGGGTGAACGTGGCTACACCTTC.

The chain joins TRBV10-3 to TRBJ1-5, with D possibly matching TRBD1 (6 bases). The CDR3 contains 14 residues. Trimming removed 3 bases at V and 6 bases at J, with 12 bases between. CDR1 and CDR2 (germline): ENHRY, SYGVKD. The CDR3 loop reads CAISESRDIQPQHF. Here the CDR3 DNA reads TGTGCCATCAGTGAATCCAGGGACATTCAGCCCCAGCATTTT.

The rearrangement uses TRBV27 and TRBJ2-7; 9 bases line up with TRBD2. This CDR3 contains 18 residues. With 6 bases clipped from V and 3 bases from J, the junction kept 18 bases outside the gene matches. Germline-derived CDR1 and CDR2 are MNHEY and SMNVEV (reference sequence). For the CDR3, the DNA is TGTGCCAGCAGCCCTCCCTGGGGCGCGCGGGAGGGCCTCTACGAGCAGTACTTC. As protein: CASSPPWGAREGLYEQYF.